Listed here is a single TCR beta chain. This record belongs to a study of CD8+CD57+ T cells in acquired aplastic anemia. Genomic DNA, the template, was used for profiling of the TCR beta VDJ and CDR3. MiXCR was run by TCRdb on the reads, yielding one entry per CDR3 protein. The table has 450,000 to 550,000 distinct CDR3 sequences, about a third seen once. The patients chosen for sequencing had shown expansion of CD8+CD57+ cells (detected by flow cytometry). CDR3 length: 18 amino acids. V shed 6 bases and J 0 bases; nucleotides not matched to a gene: 13. Germline-derived CDR1 and CDR2 are SGHAT and FQNNGV.

This sequence joins TRBV11-2 and TRBJ1-3; 8 nucleotides match TRBD1. The TCR sequence derives from a human donor with aplastic anemia. The sequenced material came from sorted CD4+, CD8+, or CD8+CD57+ T cells (not recorded which) from PBMCs. The chain's CDR3 is CASRLRDRFEDSGNTIYF. CDR3 coding DNA: TGTGCCAGCAGACTCCGGGACAGGTTCGAGGACTCTGGAAACACCATATATTTT.